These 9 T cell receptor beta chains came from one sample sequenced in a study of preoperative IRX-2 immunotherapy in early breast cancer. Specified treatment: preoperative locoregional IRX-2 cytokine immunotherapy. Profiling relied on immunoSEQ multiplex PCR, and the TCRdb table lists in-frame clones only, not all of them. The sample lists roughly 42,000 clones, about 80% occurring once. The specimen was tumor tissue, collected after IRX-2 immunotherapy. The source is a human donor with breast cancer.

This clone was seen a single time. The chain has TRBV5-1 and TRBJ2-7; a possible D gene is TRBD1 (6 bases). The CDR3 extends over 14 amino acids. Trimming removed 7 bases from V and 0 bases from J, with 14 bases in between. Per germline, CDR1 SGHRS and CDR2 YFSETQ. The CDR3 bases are TGCGCCAGCCATTACGGACAGTCCTCCTACGAGCAGTACTTC. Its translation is CASHYGQSSYEQYF.

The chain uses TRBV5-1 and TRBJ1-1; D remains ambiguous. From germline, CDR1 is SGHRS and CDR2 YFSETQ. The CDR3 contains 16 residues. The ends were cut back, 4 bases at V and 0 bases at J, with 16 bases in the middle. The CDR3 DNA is TGCGCCAGCAGCATCAAGACGGCCACTATGAACACTGAAGCTTTCTTT. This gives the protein CASSIKTATMNTEAFF.

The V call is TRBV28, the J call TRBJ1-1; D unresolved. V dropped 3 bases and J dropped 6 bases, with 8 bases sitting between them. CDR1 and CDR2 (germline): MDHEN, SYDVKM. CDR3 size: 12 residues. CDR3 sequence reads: CASSLSVAEAFF. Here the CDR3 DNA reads TGTGCCAGCAGTTTGTCGGTGGCTGAAGCTTTCTTT. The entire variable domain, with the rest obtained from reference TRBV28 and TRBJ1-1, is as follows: DVKVTQSSRYLVKRTGEKVFLECVQDMDHENMFWYRQDPGLGLRLIYFSYDVKMKEKGDIPEGYSVSREKKERFSLILESASTNQTSMYLCASSLSVAEAFFGQGTRLTVV.

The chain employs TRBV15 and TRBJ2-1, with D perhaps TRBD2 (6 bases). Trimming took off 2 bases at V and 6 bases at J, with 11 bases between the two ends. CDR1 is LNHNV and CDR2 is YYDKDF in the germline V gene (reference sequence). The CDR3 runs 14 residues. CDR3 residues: CATSRLASANEQFF. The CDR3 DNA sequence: TGTGCCACCAGCAGACTAGCGTCTGCCAATGAGCAGTTCTTC.

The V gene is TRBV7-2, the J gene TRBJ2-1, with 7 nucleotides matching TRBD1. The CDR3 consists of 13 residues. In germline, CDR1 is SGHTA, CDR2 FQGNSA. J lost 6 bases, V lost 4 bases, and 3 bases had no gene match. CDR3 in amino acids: CASSSHRGNEQFF. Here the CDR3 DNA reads TGTGCCAGCAGCTCTCACAGGGGCAATGAGCAGTTCTTC.

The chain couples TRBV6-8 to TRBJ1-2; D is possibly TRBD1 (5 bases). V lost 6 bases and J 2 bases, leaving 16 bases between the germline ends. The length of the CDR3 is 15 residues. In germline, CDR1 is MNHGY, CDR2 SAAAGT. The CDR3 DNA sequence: TGTGCCAGCAGCCCGGGGGGAGGCGAGAACTATGGCTACACCTTC. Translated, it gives CASSPGGGENYGYTF.

The DNA of the CDR3 is TGTGCCAGCAGCTTACGACAGGGAAGCACTGAAGCTTTCTTT. Protein product: CASSLRQGSTEAFF. The chain is built from TRBV7-1 and TRBJ1-1, with 7 bases that match TRBD1. TRBV7-1 is labeled an ORF, and its function is uncertain. The ends lost 4 bases at V and 4 bases at J; junction bases unmatched: 6. This CDR3 comprises 14 residues.

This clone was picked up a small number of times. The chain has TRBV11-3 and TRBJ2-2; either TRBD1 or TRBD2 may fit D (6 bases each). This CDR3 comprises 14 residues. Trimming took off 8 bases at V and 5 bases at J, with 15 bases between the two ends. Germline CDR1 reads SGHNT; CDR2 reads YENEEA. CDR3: CASVRGAGTGELFF. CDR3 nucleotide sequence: TGTGCCAGCGTAAGGGGGGCCGGGACCGGGGAGCTGTTTTTT. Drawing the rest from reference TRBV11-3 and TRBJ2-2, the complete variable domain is EAGVVQSPRYKIIEKKQPVAFWCNPISGHNTLYWYLQNLGQGPELLIRYENEEAVDDSQLPKDRFSAERLKGVDSTLKIQPAELGDSAVYLCASVRGAGTGELFFGEGSRLTVL.

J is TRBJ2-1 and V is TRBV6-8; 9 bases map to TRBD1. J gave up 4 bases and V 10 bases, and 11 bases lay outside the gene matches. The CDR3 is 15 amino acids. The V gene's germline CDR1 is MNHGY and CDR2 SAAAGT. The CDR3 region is CAINHPGQGYNEQFF. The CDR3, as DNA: TGTGCCATCAACCACCCGGGACAGGGTTACAATGAGCAGTTCTTC.